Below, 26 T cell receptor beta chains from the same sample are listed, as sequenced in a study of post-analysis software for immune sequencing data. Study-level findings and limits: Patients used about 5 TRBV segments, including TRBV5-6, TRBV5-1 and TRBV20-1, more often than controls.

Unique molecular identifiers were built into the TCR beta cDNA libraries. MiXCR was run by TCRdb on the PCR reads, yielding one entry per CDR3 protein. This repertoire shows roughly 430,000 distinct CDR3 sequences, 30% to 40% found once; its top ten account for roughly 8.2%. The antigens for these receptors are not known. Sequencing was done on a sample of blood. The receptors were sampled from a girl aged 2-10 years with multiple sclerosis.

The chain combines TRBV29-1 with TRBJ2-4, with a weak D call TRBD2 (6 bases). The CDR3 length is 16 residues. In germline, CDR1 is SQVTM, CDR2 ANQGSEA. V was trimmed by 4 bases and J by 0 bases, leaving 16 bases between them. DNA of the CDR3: TGCAGCGTTGGCGGTCTGGGGGGTATAGCCAAAAACATTCAGTACTTC. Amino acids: CSVGGLGGIAKNIQYF. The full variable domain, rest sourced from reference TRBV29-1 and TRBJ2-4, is SAVISQKPSRDICQRGTSLTIQCQVDSQVTMMFWYRQQPGQSLTLIATANQGSEATYESGFVIDKFPISRPNLTFSTLTVSNMSPEDSSIYLCSVGGLGGIAKNIQYFGAGTRLSVL.

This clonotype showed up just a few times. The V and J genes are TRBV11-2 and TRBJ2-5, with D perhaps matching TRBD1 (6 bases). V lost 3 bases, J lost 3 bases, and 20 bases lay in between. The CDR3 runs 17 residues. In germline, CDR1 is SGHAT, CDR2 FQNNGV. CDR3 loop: CASSFGGHSLTKETQYF. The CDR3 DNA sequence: TGTGCCAGCAGCTTTGGGGGACACAGCCTGACCAAAGAGACCCAGTACTTC.

CDR3 DNA: TGTGCCAGTCACCGGGCCCACAATCAGCCCCAGCATTTT. Encoded protein: CASHRAHNQPQHF. The rearrangement uses TRBV28 and TRBJ1-5, with D hard to call. Germline V gives CDR1 MDHEN, CDR2 SYDVKM. The V gene lost 9 bases and the J gene lost 3 bases, with 12 bases spanning the gap. There are 13 residues in the CDR3.

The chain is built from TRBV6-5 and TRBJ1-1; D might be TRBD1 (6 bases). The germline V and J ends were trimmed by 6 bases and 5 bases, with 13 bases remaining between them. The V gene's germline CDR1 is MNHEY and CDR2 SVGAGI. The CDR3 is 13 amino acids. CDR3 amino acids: CASSHRVWTEAFF. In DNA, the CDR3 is TGTGCCAGCAGCCACAGGGTTTGGACTGAAGCTTTCTTT.

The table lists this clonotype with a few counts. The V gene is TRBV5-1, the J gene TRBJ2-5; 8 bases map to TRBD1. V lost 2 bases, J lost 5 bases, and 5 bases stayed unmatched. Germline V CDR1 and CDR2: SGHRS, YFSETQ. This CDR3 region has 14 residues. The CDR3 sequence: CASSFRTGSETQYF. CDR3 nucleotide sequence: TGCGCCAGCAGCTTCCGGACAGGGAGCGAGACCCAGTACTTC.

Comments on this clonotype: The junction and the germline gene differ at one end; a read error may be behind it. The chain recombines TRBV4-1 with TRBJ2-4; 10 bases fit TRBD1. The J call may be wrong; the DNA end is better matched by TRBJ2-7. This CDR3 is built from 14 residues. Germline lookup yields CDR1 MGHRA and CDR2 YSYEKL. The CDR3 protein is CAGSHGTGDYEQYF. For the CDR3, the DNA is TGCGCCGGCAGCCATGGGACAGGGGACTACGAGCAGTACTTC.

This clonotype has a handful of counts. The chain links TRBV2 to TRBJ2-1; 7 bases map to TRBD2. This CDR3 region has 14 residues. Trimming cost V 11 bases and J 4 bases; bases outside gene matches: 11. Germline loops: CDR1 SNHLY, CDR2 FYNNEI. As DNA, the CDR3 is TGTGCCGGACCTTGGGGGGGGAGTTACAATGAGCAGTTCTTC. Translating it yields CAGPWGGSYNEQFF.

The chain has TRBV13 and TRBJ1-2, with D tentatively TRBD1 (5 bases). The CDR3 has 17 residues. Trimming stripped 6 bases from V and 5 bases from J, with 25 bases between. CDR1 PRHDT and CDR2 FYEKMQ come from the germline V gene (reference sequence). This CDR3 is CASRRSPRPGTPYGYTF. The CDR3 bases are TGTGCCAGCAGACGCTCTCCTCGACCGGGGACCCCGTATGGCTACACCTTC.

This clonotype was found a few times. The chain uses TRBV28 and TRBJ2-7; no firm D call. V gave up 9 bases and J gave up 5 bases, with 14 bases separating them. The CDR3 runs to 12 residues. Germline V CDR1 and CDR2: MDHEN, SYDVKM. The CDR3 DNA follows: TGTGCCAGTGAAGGGATAGCCGACGAGCAGTACTTC. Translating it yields CASEGIADEQYF.

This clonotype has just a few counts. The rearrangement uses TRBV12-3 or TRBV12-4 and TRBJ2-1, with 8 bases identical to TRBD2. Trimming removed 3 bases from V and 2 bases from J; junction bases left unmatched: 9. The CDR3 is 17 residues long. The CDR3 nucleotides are TGTGCCAGCAGTTTGAGCTGGGAGCGGGGGCCCTACAATGAGCAGTTCTTC. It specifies CASSLSWERGPYNEQFF.

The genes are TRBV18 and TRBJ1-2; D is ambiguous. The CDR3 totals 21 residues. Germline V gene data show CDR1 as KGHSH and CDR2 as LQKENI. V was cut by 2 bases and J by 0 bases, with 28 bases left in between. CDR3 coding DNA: TGTGCCAGCTCACCAAACTCGGGAGCCTGGACGAGCTCTCCCTCTAACTATGGCTACACCTTC. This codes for CASSPNSGAWTSSPSNYGYTF.

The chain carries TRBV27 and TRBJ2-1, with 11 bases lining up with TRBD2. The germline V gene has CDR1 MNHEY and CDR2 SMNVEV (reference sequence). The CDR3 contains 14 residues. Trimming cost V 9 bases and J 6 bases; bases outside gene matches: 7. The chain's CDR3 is CASHSGGEVNEQFF. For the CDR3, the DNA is TGTGCCAGTCATAGCGGGGGGGAGGTCAATGAGCAGTTCTTC.

The CDR3 coding sequence is TGTGCCAGCAGTTCTCTACCGGGACAGGGTCGCGAGCAGTACTTC. Amino acid sequence: CASSSLPGQGREQYF. The V gene is TRBV28, the J gene TRBJ2-7; TRBD1 matches at 9 bases. Germline loops: CDR1 MDHEN, CDR2 SYDVKM. This CDR3 region has 15 residues. Trimming took 4 bases from V and 6 from J; bases not matched to a gene: 10. Complete variable domain (other parts from reference TRBV28 and TRBJ2-7): DVKVTQSSRYLVKRTGEKVFLECVQDMDHENMFWYRQDPGLGLRLIYFSYDVKMKEKGDIPEGYSVSREKKERFSLILESASTNQTSMYLCASSSLPGQGREQYFGPGTRLTVT.

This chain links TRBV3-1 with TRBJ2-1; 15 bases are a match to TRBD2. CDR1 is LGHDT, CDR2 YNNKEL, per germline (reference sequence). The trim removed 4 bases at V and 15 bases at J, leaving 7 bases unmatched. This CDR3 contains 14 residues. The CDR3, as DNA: TGTGCCAGCAGCCCTAGGACTAGCGGGGGGGACTTGTTCTTC. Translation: CASSPRTSGGDLFF.

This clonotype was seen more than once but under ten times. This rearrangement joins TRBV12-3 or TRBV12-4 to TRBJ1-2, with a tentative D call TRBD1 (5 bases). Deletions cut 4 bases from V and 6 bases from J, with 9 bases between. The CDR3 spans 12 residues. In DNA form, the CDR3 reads TGTGCCAGCAGTTCCTCGGGGGATGGCTACACCTTC. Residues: CASSSSGDGYTF.

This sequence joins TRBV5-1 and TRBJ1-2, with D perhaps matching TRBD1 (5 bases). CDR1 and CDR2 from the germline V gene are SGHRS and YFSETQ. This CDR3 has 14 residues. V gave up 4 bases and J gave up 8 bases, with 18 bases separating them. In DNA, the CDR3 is TGCGCCAGCAGCGCCGGACACACCGAGGGGGGCTACACCTTC. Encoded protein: CASSAGHTEGGYTF. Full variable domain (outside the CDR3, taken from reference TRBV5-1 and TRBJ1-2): KAGVTQTPRYLIKTRGQQVTLSCSPISGHRSVSWYQQTPGQGLQFLFEYFSETQRNKGNFPGRFSGRQFSNSRSEMNVSTLELGDSALYLCASSAGHTEGGYTFGSGTRLTVV.

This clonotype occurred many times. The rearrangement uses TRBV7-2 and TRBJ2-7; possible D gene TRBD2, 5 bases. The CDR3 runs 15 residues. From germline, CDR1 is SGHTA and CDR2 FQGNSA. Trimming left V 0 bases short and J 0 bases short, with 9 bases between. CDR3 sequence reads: CASSLASGSSYEQYF. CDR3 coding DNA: TGTGCCAGCAGCTTAGCCTCGGGGTCCTCCTACGAGCAGTACTTC.

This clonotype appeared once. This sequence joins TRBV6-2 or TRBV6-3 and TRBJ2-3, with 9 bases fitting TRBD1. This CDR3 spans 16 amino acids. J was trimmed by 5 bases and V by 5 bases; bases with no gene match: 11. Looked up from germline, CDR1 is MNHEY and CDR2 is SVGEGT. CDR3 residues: CASSRLMPGQGDTQYF. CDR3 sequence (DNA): TGTGCCAGCAGTCGCCTTATGCCGGGACAGGGAGATACGCAGTATTTT.

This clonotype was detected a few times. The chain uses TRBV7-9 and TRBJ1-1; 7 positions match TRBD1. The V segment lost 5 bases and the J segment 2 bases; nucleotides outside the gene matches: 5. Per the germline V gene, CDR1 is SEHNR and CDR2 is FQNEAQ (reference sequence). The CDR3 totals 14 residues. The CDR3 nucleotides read TGTGCCAGCAGCGTTCGGGACAGCAACACTGAAGCTTTCTTT. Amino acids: CASSVRDSNTEAFF.

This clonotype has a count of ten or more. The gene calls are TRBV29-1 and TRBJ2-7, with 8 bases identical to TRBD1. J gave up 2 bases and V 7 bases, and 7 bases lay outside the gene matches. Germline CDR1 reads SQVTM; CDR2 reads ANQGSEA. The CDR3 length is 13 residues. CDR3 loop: CSATGTGPYEQYF. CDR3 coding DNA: TGCAGCGCGACCGGGACAGGTCCCTACGAGCAGTACTTC.

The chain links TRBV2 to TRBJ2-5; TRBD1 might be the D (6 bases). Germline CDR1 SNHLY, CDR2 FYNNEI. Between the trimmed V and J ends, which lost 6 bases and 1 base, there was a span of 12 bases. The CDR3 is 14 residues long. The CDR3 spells CASSGQRLQETQYF. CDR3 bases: TGTGCCAGCAGCGGACAGAGACTCCAAGAGACCCAGTACTTC.

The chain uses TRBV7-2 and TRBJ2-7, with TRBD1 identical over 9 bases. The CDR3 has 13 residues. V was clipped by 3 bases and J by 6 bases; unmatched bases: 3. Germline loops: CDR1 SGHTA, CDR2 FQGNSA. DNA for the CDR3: TGTGCCAGCAGCTTGCCACAGGGGGCCGAGCAGTACTTC. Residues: CASSLPQGAEQYF.

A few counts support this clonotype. CDR3 amino acids: CASSLMGNEQFF. The CDR3 DNA is TGTGCCAGCAGCTTAATGGGCAATGAGCAGTTCTTC. The V call is TRBV7-9, the J call TRBJ2-1; D unresolved. The V gene's germline CDR1 is SEHNR and CDR2 FQNEAQ (reference sequence). This CDR3 region has 12 residues. V dropped 2 bases and J dropped 6 bases, with 5 bases sitting between them.

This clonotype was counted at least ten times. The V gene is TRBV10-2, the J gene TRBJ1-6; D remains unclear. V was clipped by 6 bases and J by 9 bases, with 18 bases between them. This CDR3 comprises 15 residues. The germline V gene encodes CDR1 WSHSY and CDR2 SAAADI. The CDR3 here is CASRGSLANASPLHF. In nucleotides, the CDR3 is TGCGCCAGCAGGGGCAGTCTAGCAAACGCTTCACCCCTCCACTTT.

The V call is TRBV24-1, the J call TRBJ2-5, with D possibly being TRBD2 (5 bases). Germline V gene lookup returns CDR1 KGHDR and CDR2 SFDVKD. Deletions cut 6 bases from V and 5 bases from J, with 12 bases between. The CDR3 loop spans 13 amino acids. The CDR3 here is CATSLREWETQYF. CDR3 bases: TGTGCCACCAGTCTACGGGAATGGGAGACCCAGTACTTC.

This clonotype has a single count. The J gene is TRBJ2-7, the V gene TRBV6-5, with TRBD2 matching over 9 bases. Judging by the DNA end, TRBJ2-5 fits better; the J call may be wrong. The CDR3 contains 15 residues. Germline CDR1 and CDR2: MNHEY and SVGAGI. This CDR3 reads CASSPGIAGVKTQYF. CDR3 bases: TGTGCCAGCAGTCCTGGAATAGCGGGGGTAAAGACCCAGTACTTC.